Listed below are T cell receptor beta chains from one sample, sequenced in a study of cytotoxic CD8 clonotypes in ibrutinib-treated CLL. Profiling relied on immunoSEQ multiplex PCR, and the TCRdb table lists in-frame clones only, not all of them. The table has around 150,000 clones, around nine tenths seen once. The sequencing here drew on PBMCs, taken at disease progression, from a patient treated with ibrutinib. These receptors were obtained from a human donor with chronic lymphocytic leukemia. Each CDR3 is given with its conserved first and last residue. Each record gives: D gene, CDR3 length, V gene, J gene, clone size, CDR3 protein. A D gene is named only where the DNA matches it firmly. A clone size is listed for some rows: how often the clone was seen (once, few, many), or a class if it is expanded.

d_call: NA
cdr3_length: 13
v_call: TRBV6-1
j_call: TRBJ2-7
clone_size: NA
cdr3_aa: CASSAGVFGEQYF

d_call: NA
cdr3_length: 16
v_call: TRBV9
j_call: TRBJ2-5
clone_size: once
cdr3_aa: CASSVLPVGGAETQYF

d_call: NA
cdr3_length: 15
v_call: TRBV5-1
j_call: TRBJ2-6
clone_size: NA
cdr3_aa: CASTRDISGANVLTF

d_call: NA
cdr3_length: 16
v_call: TRBV13
j_call: TRBJ1-1
clone_size: few
cdr3_aa: CASSFTALAMNTEAFF

d_call: TRBD1
cdr3_length: 19
v_call: TRBV4-1
j_call: TRBJ1-4
clone_size: NA
cdr3_aa: CASSQDRARGGAANEKLFF

d_call: NA
cdr3_length: 13
v_call: TRBV18
j_call: TRBJ2-1
clone_size: NA
cdr3_aa: CASSPDYQNEQFF

d_call: NA
cdr3_length: 15
v_call: TRBV6-1
j_call: TRBJ2-2
clone_size: NA
cdr3_aa: CATFKSRSDTGELFF

d_call: TRBD2
cdr3_length: 16
v_call: TRBV30
j_call: TRBJ2-5
clone_size: NA
cdr3_aa: CAWSSGGRALGETQYF

d_call: NA
cdr3_length: 14
v_call: TRBV7-2
j_call: TRBJ1-1
clone_size: NA
cdr3_aa: CASSPSGAYTEAFF

d_call: TRBD1
cdr3_length: 16
v_call: TRBV25-1
j_call: TRBJ1-1
clone_size: NA
cdr3_aa: CASTHRDSLRHTEAFF

d_call: NA
cdr3_length: 14
v_call: TRBV30
j_call: TRBJ1-4
clone_size: NA
cdr3_aa: CAWSVWASNEKLFF

d_call: NA
cdr3_length: 14
v_call: TRBV7-2
j_call: TRBJ2-7
clone_size: NA
cdr3_aa: CASSLDRGAYEQYF

d_call: NA
cdr3_length: 18
v_call: TRBV4-3
j_call: TRBJ1-3
clone_size: few
cdr3_aa: CASSQVSWAGVSGNTIYF

d_call: NA
cdr3_length: 12
v_call: TRBV30
j_call: TRBJ2-6
clone_size: NA
cdr3_aa: CACTSGANVLTF

d_call: TRBD2
cdr3_length: 14
v_call: TRBV11-1
j_call: TRBJ2-4
clone_size: few
cdr3_aa: CASSLGGSKNIQYF

d_call: NA
cdr3_length: 11
v_call: TRBV29-1
j_call: TRBJ2-7
clone_size: NA
cdr3_aa: CSAGISYEQYF

d_call: NA
cdr3_length: 15
v_call: TRBV28
j_call: TRBJ2-7
clone_size: NA
cdr3_aa: CASSLEGALSYEQYF

d_call: NA
cdr3_length: 11
v_call: TRBV19
j_call: TRBJ1-2
clone_size: few
cdr3_aa: CAAGQDYGYTF

d_call: NA
cdr3_length: 14
v_call: TRBV19
j_call: TRBJ2-1
clone_size: NA
cdr3_aa: CASSISLGSSLGFF

d_call: NA
cdr3_length: 12
v_call: TRBV18
j_call: TRBJ2-3
clone_size: NA
cdr3_aa: CASSTYADTQYF

d_call: TRBD2
cdr3_length: 15
v_call: TRBV5-6
j_call: TRBJ2-7
clone_size: NA
cdr3_aa: CASSPEEGGPYEQYF

d_call: NA
cdr3_length: 15
v_call: TRBV30
j_call: TRBJ1-2
clone_size: few
cdr3_aa: CAWSKLLAGSHGYTF

d_call: TRBD2
cdr3_length: 16
v_call: TRBV5-1
j_call: TRBJ2-7
clone_size: NA
cdr3_aa: CASSFGLAGATYEQYF

d_call: NA
cdr3_length: 15
v_call: TRBV18
j_call: TRBJ1-2
clone_size: once
cdr3_aa: CASSPPWESTYGYTF

d_call: NA
cdr3_length: 15
v_call: TRBV11-1
j_call: TRBJ2-7
clone_size: once
cdr3_aa: CASSPREGAIYEQYF

d_call: TRBD2
cdr3_length: 16
v_call: TRBV6-1
j_call: TRBJ2-7
clone_size: NA
cdr3_aa: CASSALASGTKYEQYF

d_call: TRBD2
cdr3_length: 14
v_call: TRBV7-9
j_call: TRBJ2-5
clone_size: NA
cdr3_aa: CASSDLDTGGTQYF

d_call: TRBD1
cdr3_length: 18
v_call: TRBV27
j_call: TRBJ1-2
clone_size: NA
cdr3_aa: CASSFRPGQGLVNYGYTF

d_call: NA
cdr3_length: 14
v_call: TRBV6-5
j_call: TRBJ2-7
clone_size: NA
cdr3_aa: CASTQTYSSYEQYF

d_call: TRBD1
cdr3_length: 15
v_call: TRBV6-5
j_call: TRBJ2-7
clone_size: NA
cdr3_aa: CASSTTGTGNYEQYF

d_call: NA
cdr3_length: 14
v_call: TRBV6-1
j_call: TRBJ2-4
clone_size: NA
cdr3_aa: CASSALALKNIQYF

d_call: TRBD1
cdr3_length: 15
v_call: TRBV5-8
j_call: TRBJ1-1
clone_size: NA
cdr3_aa: CASSPGTGDDTEAFF

d_call: NA
cdr3_length: 16
v_call: TRBV13
j_call: TRBJ1-2
clone_size: once
cdr3_aa: CASRRGGVELNYGYTF

d_call: NA
cdr3_length: 15
v_call: TRBV15
j_call: TRBJ1-5
clone_size: NA
cdr3_aa: CATSARLRPREPQHF

d_call: TRBD1
cdr3_length: 14
v_call: TRBV19
j_call: TRBJ2-7
clone_size: NA
cdr3_aa: CASSLGQGGHEQYF

d_call: NA
cdr3_length: 16
v_call: TRBV5-1
j_call: TRBJ1-5
clone_size: NA
cdr3_aa: CASSLGTTGGNQPQHF

d_call: TRBD2
cdr3_length: 19
v_call: TRBV28
j_call: TRBJ2-1
clone_size: NA
cdr3_aa: CASINSKTSGRTGYNEQFF

d_call: NA
cdr3_length: 15
v_call: TRBV9
j_call: TRBJ2-1
clone_size: NA
cdr3_aa: CASSVRPDSGNEQFF

d_call: TRBD1
cdr3_length: 16
v_call: TRBV19
j_call: TRBJ2-7
clone_size: NA
cdr3_aa: CASSPRTGIASYEQYF

d_call: NA
cdr3_length: 15
v_call: TRBV6-1
j_call: TRBJ1-2
clone_size: NA
cdr3_aa: CASSGVRTQNYGYTF

d_call: TRBD2
cdr3_length: 15
v_call: TRBV6-1
j_call: TRBJ2-1
clone_size: NA
cdr3_aa: CASSSTSGRYNEQFF

d_call: NA
cdr3_length: 15
v_call: TRBV6-5
j_call: TRBJ1-2
clone_size: few
cdr3_aa: CASRHRDSSNYGYTF

d_call: TRBD1
cdr3_length: 14
v_call: TRBV19
j_call: TRBJ2-7
clone_size: NA
cdr3_aa: CASSKARGHYEQYF

d_call: NA
cdr3_length: 14
v_call: TRBV30
j_call: TRBJ2-3
clone_size: NA
cdr3_aa: CAWSGGLGTDTQYF

d_call: NA
cdr3_length: 16
v_call: TRBV27
j_call: TRBJ2-2
clone_size: NA
cdr3_aa: CASSLSPGRNTGELFF

d_call: NA
cdr3_length: 15
v_call: TRBV10-1
j_call: TRBJ1-1
clone_size: NA
cdr3_aa: CASTSDRGRGTEAFF

d_call: TRBD2
cdr3_length: 16
v_call: TRBV4-3
j_call: TRBJ2-7
clone_size: NA
cdr3_aa: CASSQDPAGGRYEQYF

d_call: NA
cdr3_length: 15
v_call: TRBV28
j_call: TRBJ1-5
clone_size: NA
cdr3_aa: CASSFPGGKYQPQHF

d_call: NA
cdr3_length: 15
v_call: TRBV7-8
j_call: TRBJ2-7
clone_size: NA
cdr3_aa: CASSPPTGKAYEQYF

d_call: NA
cdr3_length: 16
v_call: TRBV4-1
j_call: TRBJ1-6
clone_size: NA
cdr3_aa: CASSQVVGRVRSPLHF